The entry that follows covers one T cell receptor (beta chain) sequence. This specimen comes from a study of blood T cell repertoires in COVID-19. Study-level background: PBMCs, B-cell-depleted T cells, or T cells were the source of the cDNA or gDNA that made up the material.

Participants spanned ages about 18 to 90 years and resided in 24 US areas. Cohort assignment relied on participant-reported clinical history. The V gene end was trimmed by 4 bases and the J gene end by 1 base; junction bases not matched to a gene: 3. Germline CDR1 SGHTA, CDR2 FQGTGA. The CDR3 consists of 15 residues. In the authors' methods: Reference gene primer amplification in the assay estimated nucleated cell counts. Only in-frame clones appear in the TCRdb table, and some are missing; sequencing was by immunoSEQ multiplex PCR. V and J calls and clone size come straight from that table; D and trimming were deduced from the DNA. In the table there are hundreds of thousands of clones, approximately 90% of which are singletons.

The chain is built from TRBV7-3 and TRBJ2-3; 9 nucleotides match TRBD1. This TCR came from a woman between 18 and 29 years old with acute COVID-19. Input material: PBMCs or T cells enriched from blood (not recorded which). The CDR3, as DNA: TGTGCCAGCAGCTACTGGACAGGGGGCACAGATACGCAGTATTTT. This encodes CASSYWTGGTDTQYF.